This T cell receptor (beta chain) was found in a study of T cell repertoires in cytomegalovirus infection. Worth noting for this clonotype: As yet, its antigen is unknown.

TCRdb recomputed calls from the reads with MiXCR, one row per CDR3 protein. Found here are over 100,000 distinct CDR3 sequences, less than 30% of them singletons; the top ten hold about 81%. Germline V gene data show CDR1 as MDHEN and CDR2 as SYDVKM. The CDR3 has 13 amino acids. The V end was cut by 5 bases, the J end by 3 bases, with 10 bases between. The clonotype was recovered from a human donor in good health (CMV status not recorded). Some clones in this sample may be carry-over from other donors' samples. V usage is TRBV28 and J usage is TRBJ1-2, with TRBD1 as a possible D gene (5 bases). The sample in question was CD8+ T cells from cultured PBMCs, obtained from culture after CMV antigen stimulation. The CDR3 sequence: CASSGLGDYGYTF. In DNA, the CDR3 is TGTGCCAGCAGTGGGCTGGGGGACTATGGCTACACCTTC.